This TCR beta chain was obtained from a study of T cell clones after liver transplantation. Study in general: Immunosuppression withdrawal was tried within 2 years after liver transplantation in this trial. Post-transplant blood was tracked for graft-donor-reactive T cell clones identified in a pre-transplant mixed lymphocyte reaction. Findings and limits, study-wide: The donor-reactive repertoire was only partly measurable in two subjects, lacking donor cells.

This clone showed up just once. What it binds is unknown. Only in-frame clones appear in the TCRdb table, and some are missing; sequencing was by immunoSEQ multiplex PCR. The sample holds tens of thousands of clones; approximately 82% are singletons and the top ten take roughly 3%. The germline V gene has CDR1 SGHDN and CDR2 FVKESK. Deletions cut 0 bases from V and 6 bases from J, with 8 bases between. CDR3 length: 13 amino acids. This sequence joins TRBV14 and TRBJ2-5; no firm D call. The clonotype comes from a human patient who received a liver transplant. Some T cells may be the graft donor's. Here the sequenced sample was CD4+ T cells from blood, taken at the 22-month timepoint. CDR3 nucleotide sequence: TGTGCCAGCAGCCAAGATCTGAGGCAGACCCAGTACTTC. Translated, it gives CASSQDLRQTQYF.